The 12 T cell receptor beta chains below all came from one sample that was sequenced in a study of blood T cell repertoires in COVID-19. Sequencing was performed with immunoSEQ multiplex PCR; in TCRdb, only in-frame clones are kept and a portion is missing. Of approximately 70,000 clones in the sample, roughly 86% were seen once. Sequencing input: peripheral blood. All receptors come from a woman between 55 and 75 years old with acute or convalescent COVID-19.

The CDR3 nucleotides read TGTGCCAGCAGCTCCAGGACTAGCGGGGGGGCCGGGGATACGCAGTATTTT. It yields the protein CASSSRTSGGAGDTQYF. The chain carries TRBV7-2 and TRBJ2-3; 15 nucleotides match TRBD2. J was trimmed by 6 bases and V by 4 bases; bases with no gene match: 8. In germline, CDR1 is SGHTA, CDR2 FQGNSA. CDR3 length: 17 amino acids.

This rearrangement joins TRBV3-1 (or the pseudogene TRBV3-2) to TRBJ1-5; D is perhaps TRBD1 (6 bases). Trimming removed 1 base from V and 6 bases from J, with 19 bases in between. Germline-derived CDR1 and CDR2 are LGHDT and YNNKEL (reference sequence). The CDR3 consists of 17 residues. CDR3 sequence (DNA): TGTGCCAGCAGCCAAGGGGGCTCGGGACAAGGGATTCAGCCCCAGCATTTT. It is translated as CASSQGGSGQGIQPQHF.

The rearrangement uses TRBV2 and TRBJ2-5; TRBD1 is a possible D gene (6 bases). Germline V gives CDR1 SNHLY, CDR2 FYNNEI. Trimming shortened V by 6 bases and J by 2 bases, and 25 bases separated the two germline ends. The CDR3 consists of 18 residues. The DNA of the CDR3 is TGTGCCAGCAGGGGACCGAGCGTGAAGAGGGGGAAACAAGAGACCCAGTACTTC. It encodes CASRGPSVKRGKQETQYF.

The rearrangement uses TRBV10-3 and TRBJ1-1; maybe TRBD1 (5 bases). The germline V and J ends were trimmed by 10 bases and 1 base, with 19 bases remaining between them. The CDR3 loop spans 15 amino acids. From germline, CDR1 is ENHRY and CDR2 SYGVKD. CDR3 protein: CASKAGETSNTEAFF. CDR3 coding DNA: TGTGCCAGCAAAGCGGGGGAAACTTCGAACACTGAAGCTTTCTTT.

J is TRBJ2-5 and V is TRBV5-1; TRBD1 aligns across 9 bases. Per the germline V gene, CDR1 is SGHRS and CDR2 is YFSETQ. The CDR3 totals 13 residues. Trimming at V came to 7 bases and at J to 4 bases, leaving 5 bases not matched to a gene. This chain's CDR3 is CASGTGSSETQYF. Written as DNA, the CDR3 is TGCGCCAGCGGGACAGGGAGTTCAGAGACCCAGTACTTC.

This clone was observed a single time. The chain is built from TRBV7-2 and TRBJ1-1; D not resolved. V lost 0 bases and J 5 bases, leaving 10 bases between the germline ends. The CDR3 consists of 14 residues. Germline assignment: CDR1 SGHTA and CDR2 FQGNSA. Written as DNA, the CDR3 is TGTGCCAGCAGCTTAGCGCGGGGTAGGACTGAAGCTTTCTTT. Residues: CASSLARGRTEAFF.

This chain links TRBV19 with TRBJ1-6; 8 nucleotides align to TRBD1. CDR1 and CDR2 (germline): LNHDA, SQIVND (reference sequence). The CDR3 runs 14 residues. The junction had 5 bases not matched to a gene; V was cut back by 3 bases and J by 10 bases. The CDR3 is CASSISGGESPLHF. In DNA form, the CDR3 reads TGTGCCAGTAGTATCTCAGGGGGCGAATCACCCCTCCACTTT.

The gene calls are TRBV3-1 (or the pseudogene TRBV3-2) and TRBJ1-1; D unclear. Germline V CDR1 and CDR2: LGHDT, YNNKEL (reference sequence). The CDR3 contains 15 residues. V lost 6 bases, J lost 1 base, and 15 bases lay in between. The CDR3 here is CASRRKYVGNTEAFF. CDR3 sequence (DNA): TGTGCCAGCAGGCGGAAATACGTTGGGAACACTGAAGCTTTCTTT.

A few counts support this clone. The J gene is TRBJ2-2, the V gene TRBV7-2; 8 positions match TRBD1. CDR1 SGHTA and CDR2 FQGNSA come from the germline V gene. V lost 11 bases to trimming and J lost 3 bases; unmatched junction nucleotides: 11. This CDR3 is 15 amino acids long. CDR3 in DNA: TGTGCCGGAAAACTAGGACAGGGTTACACCGGGGAGCTGTTTTTT. This codes for CAGKLGQGYTGELFF.

This clone has more than one count but fewer than ten. The V gene is TRBV6-6, the J gene TRBJ2-5, with 7 bases that match TRBD2. CDR3 length equals 15 residues. CDR1 and CDR2 from the germline V gene are MNHNY and SVGAGI (reference sequence). V trimming: 4 bases; J trimming: 5 bases; junction bases outside the gene matches: 10. CDR3 nucleotides: TGTGCCAGCAGTTTTTCTGGGGGGGGATCGGAGACCCAGTACTTC. It translates to CASSFSGGGSETQYF.

This clone appeared a single time. The V gene is TRBV2, the J gene TRBJ2-6; tentative D call: TRBD1 (6 bases). The CDR3 has 15 residues. Looked up from germline, CDR1 is SNHLY and CDR2 is FYNNEI. V dropped 8 bases and J dropped 2 bases, with 13 bases sitting between them. The CDR3 spells CASCRGQPGANVLTF. CDR3 in DNA: TGTGCCAGCTGCCGAGGACAGCCTGGGGCCAACGTCCTGACTTTC.

The chain has TRBV20-1 and TRBJ2-5; TRBD2 matches at 8 bases. V shed 6 bases and J 5 bases; nucleotides not matched to a gene: 2. Germline V gives CDR1 DFQATT, CDR2 SNEGSKA (reference sequence). This CDR3 is built from 11 residues. The CDR3 DNA sequence: TGCAGTGCCGAGCGGGGGGAGACCCAGTACTTC. It encodes CSAERGETQYF.